This paragraph covers one TCR beta chain sequence. This sample was included in a study of metastatic and nonmetastatic thyroid tumors. Thyroid surgery was performed in patients who had received no treatment beforehand. Trimming cost V 4 bases and J 8 bases; bases outside gene matches: 6. The V gene's germline CDR1 is LGHNA and CDR2 YSLEER. This CDR3 contains 13 residues. TCRdb reprocessed the PCR reads via MiXCR. This table has over 9,500 clones, around 29% appearing once. The source material was tumor tissue. The TCR originated in a female donor with papillary thyroid cancer or a benign thyroid nodule (not recorded which). Some clones in this sample may be carry-over from other donors' samples. V usage is TRBV4-3 and J usage is TRBJ1-2; 8 nucleotides align to TRBD1. The CDR3 region has the DNA TGCGCCAGCAGCCCCGGACAGGGCTTAGGCTACACCTTC. As protein: CASSPGQGLGYTF.